A selection of T cell receptor beta chains follows, all from one sample in a study of blood T cell repertoires in COVID-19. TCRdb keeps only in-frame clones here, not all; method: immunoSEQ multiplex PCR. The table has more than 250,000 clones, around 87% seen once. The specimen sequenced was peripheral blood. The receptors shown here come from a man aged 45-65 years with active or convalescent COVID-19. CDR3s include the opening cysteine and the closing phenylalanine or tryptophan. A D gene is named only where the DNA matches it firmly. Some rows have no size entry. The others give once, few or many, or a class for an expanded clone.

length	J	V	size	D	DNA	CDR3
13	TRBJ2-5	TRBV28	once	-	TGTGCCAGTCTACTCCGGGTGCAAGAGACCCAGTACTTC	CASLLRVQETQYF
16	TRBJ2-3	TRBV5-1	-	TRBD2	TGCGCCAGCAGCGCTGGGACTAGCGGGGCAACAGATACGCAGTATTTT	CASSAGTSGATDTQYF
13	TRBJ2-1	TRBV7-7	-	-	TGTGCTAGCAGCTTAGACAACTACAATGAGCAGTTCTTC	CASSLDNYNEQFF
15	TRBJ1-1	TRBV6-5	-	-	TGTGCCAGCAGTTACCGGGAAGGGTATTTTGCTGAAGCTTTCTTT	CASSYREGYFAEAFF
14	TRBJ1-5	TRBV27	-	TRBD1	TGTGCCAGCAGATTGACAGGGTGGGGTCAGCCCCAGCATTTT	CASRLTGWGQPQHF
13	TRBJ1-2	TRBV12-3/TRBV12-4	-	-	TGTGCCAGCAGCAACGGGGTTACATCTGGCTACACCTTC	CASSNGVTSGYTF
14	TRBJ2-3	TRBV10-3	-	TRBD2	TGTGCCATCAGTGACGTCAGGGAGGGAGATACGCAGTATTTT	CAISDVREGDTQYF
15	TRBJ2-7	TRBV28	-	TRBD2	TGTGCCAGCAGTCGGACTAGCGGGGCTACCTACGAGCAGTACTTC	CASSRTSGATYEQYF
13	TRBJ2-1	TRBV10-3	few	-	TGTGCCATCAGTGGACAGCCTTACAATGAGCAGTTCTTC	CAISGQPYNEQFF
16	TRBJ2-7	TRBV7-8	-	-	TGTGCCAGCAGCTTAGAGGGCAGGGGGGTGTCCTACGAGCAGTACTTC	CASSLEGRGVSYEQYF
14	TRBJ1-4	TRBV24-1	-	TRBD1	TGTGCCACCAGTGACGGGACAGTGAATGAAAAACTGTTTTTT	CATSDGTVNEKLFF
13	TRBJ2-1	TRBV10-3	-	TRBD2	TGTGCCATCAGTCATAGCGGGGACAATGAGCAGTTCTTC	CAISHSGDNEQFF
15	TRBJ1-4	TRBV15	few	TRBD1	TGTGCCACCAGCAGAGATCTGGACAGGGCGAAAAAACTGTTTTTT	CATSRDLDRAKKLFF
13	TRBJ2-1	TRBV7-8	-	TRBD2	TGTGCCAGCAGCTTAGAGCGGGGTGTGGGGCAGTTCTTC	CASSLERGVGQFF
18	TRBJ2-7	TRBV7-8	-	TRBD2	TGTGCCAGCAGCTGGGGACTAGCGGGAGGGCCGAGCTCCTACGAGCAGTACTTC	CASSWGLAGGPSSYEQYF
16	TRBJ2-5	TRBV15	-	-	TGTGCCACCAGCCTCTACTCGACAGGACCTCAAGAGACCCAGTACTTC	CATSLYSTGPQETQYF
15	TRBJ2-1	TRBV11-1	-	TRBD2	TGTGCCAGCAGCTTTCTAGCGGTTTCCTACAATGAGCAGTTCTTC	CASSFLAVSYNEQFF
19	TRBJ2-2	TRBV19	-	TRBD2	TGTGCCAGTAGCCCTGGCTGGGCTAGCGGGTCTCTGGGCACCGGGGAGCTGTTTTTT	CASSPGWASGSLGTGELFF
14	TRBJ1-4	TRBV5-1	few	-	TGCGCCAGCAGCTTGACAGGGTCTAATGAAAAACTGTTTTTT	CASSLTGSNEKLFF
15	TRBJ2-3	TRBV5-1	-	TRBD2	TGCGCCAGCAGCTTGGTAGCGGGGGACACAGATACGCAGTATTTT	CASSLVAGDTDTQYF
15	TRBJ1-1	TRBV7-8	-	TRBD1	TGTGCCAGCAGCTTACTGACAGGGTCTGGCACTGAAGCTTTCTTT	CASSLLTGSGTEAFF
17	TRBJ2-5	TRBV3-1/TRBV3-2	-	TRBD1	TGTGCCAGCAGCCGCCGGGACAGGGGATCGGCGAAAGAGACCCAGTACTTC	CASSRRDRGSAKETQYF
17	TRBJ2-1	TRBV7-8	-	TRBD2	TGTGCCAGCAGCTTAGAGGATAGTCTAGCGGGAGAGTATGAGCAGTTCTTC	CASSLEDSLAGEYEQFF
16	TRBJ1-5	TRBV28	once	TRBD1	TGTGCCAGCAGTTTAAGCACAGGGGATTGGATTCAGCCCCAGCATTTT	CASSLSTGDWIQPQHF
13	TRBJ2-5	TRBV19	-	TRBD1	TGTGCCAGTTCGAGAGACAGGGAAGAGACCCAGTACTTC	CASSRDREETQYF
15	TRBJ1-2	TRBV6-6	-	TRBD1	TGTGCCAGCAGTGACCCCGGGACAGGGTCCCCCGGCTACACCTTC	CASSDPGTGSPGYTF
13	TRBJ2-7	TRBV4-2	-	-	TGTGCCAGCAGCCAAGGTTATTCTGACGAGCAGTACTTC	CASSQGYSDEQYF
16	TRBJ2-3	TRBV12-5	-	TRBD1	TGTGCTAGTGGTTTCACCGACAGGGGGTTCACAGATACGCAGTATTTT	CASGFTDRGFTDTQYF
17	TRBJ1-6	TRBV7-2	-	TRBD1	TGTGCCAGCAGCTTAGACTCAGGGGGACAGGGGGCTTCACCCCTCCACTTT	CASSLDSGGQGASPLHF
14	TRBJ2-5	TRBV6-4	-	TRBD2	TGTGCCAGCAGTGACTCGGGACTAGCGAATGACCAGTACTTC	CASSDSGLANDQYF
14	TRBJ2-7	TRBV5-1	few	-	TGCGCCAGCAGCTTGGATGGCAGACTGTACGAGCAGTACTTC	CASSLDGRLYEQYF
16	TRBJ2-5	TRBV5-1	-	TRBD2	TGCGCCAGCAGCCCCCCCCTAGCGGGAGAAGGAGAGACCCAGTACTTC	CASSPPLAGEGETQYF
15	TRBJ1-6	TRBV18	-	TRBD1	TGTGCCAGCTCACCAGGACAGGGTTATAATTCACCCCTCCACTTT	CASSPGQGYNSPLHF
13	TRBJ1-5	TRBV7-8	once	-	TGTGCCAGCAGCTTGGGGGGAGATCAGCCCCAGCATTTT	CASSLGGDQPQHF
18	TRBJ1-5	TRBV28	-	-	TGTGCCAGCAGTTTATTTGCGGGGGTCAGCCTTAGCAATCAGCCCCAGCATTTT	CASSLFAGVSLSNQPQHF
13	TRBJ1-1	TRBV28	-	-	TGTGCCAGCAGTTTCGGGGAACCCCCTGAAGCTTTCTTT	CASSFGEPPEAFF
13	TRBJ1-1	TRBV18	-	-	TGTGCCAGCTCACCAGGGGCGAACACTGAAGCTTTCTTT	CASSPGANTEAFF
14	TRBJ2-3	TRBV5-4	-	-	TGTGCCAGCAGCTTGGGACACAGCACAGATACGCAGTATTTT	CASSLGHSTDTQYF
15	TRBJ2-2	TRBV5-1	-	TRBD1	TGCGCCAGCAGCTTAACGGACAGGGAGAAGGGGGAGCTGTTTTTT	CASSLTDREKGELFF
17	TRBJ2-5	TRBV5-6	-	TRBD2	TGTGCCAGCAGCTTCGGACCTCTGCGGGAGGGCCGAGAGACCCAGTACTTC	CASSFGPLREGRETQYF
14	TRBJ1-4	TRBV2	many	-	TGTGCCAGCAGTGAAAACCGAGATTCTGAAAAACTGTTTTTT	CASSENRDSEKLFF
16	TRBJ2-1	TRBV16	-	-	TGTGCCAGCAGCCAATGGCACGCTAGCTCCTACAATGAGCAGTTCTTC	CASSQWHASSYNEQFF
15	TRBJ1-4	TRBV6-1	few	-	TGTGCCAGCAGTGACCCGGGCAGGGGTAATGAAAAACTGTTTTTT	CASSDPGRGNEKLFF
16	TRBJ2-5	TRBV5-6	-	TRBD2	TGTGCCAGCAGCTTGGGATTAGCGGGAGGGGCTGAGACCCAGTACTTC	CASSLGLAGGAETQYF
16	TRBJ2-2	TRBV10-3	-	TRBD2	TGTGCCATCAGTGAGTCGCGGGGGACGAACACCGGGGAGCTGTTTTTT	CAISESRGTNTGELFF
15	TRBJ2-1	TRBV15	once	TRBD2	TGTGCCACCAGCACAGGGACTAGCGGGAAGAATGAGCAGTTCTTC	CATSTGTSGKNEQFF